This is a list of T cell receptor beta chains from one sample in a study of cytomegalovirus exposure and HLA in healthy donors. The assay was immunoSEQ multiplex PCR, and TCRdb's table has in-frame clones only and misses some. The sample holds about 130,000 clones, 75% to 80% seen once. Sequenced: PBMCs. Receptors were obtained from a man aged 25 to 40 in good health and CMV-seronegative. The CDR3 runs from the conserved cysteine through the conserved F or W.

j_call	v_call	cdr3_aa
TRBJ2-1	TRBV9	CASSVATSGSIYEQFF
TRBJ1-1	TRBV27	CASSEHRGTEAFF
TRBJ1-1	TRBV2	CASRKQGGSTEAFF
TRBJ1-5	TRBV7-2	CASSLGQGGLKPQHF
TRBJ2-7	TRBV27	CATAPRGLLYEQYF
TRBJ1-2	TRBV2	CASSELEGGYGYTF
TRBJ1-4	TRBV5-5	CASSFGTTRNEKLFF
TRBJ1-5	TRBV28	CASSFQSTAQPQHF
TRBJ2-2	TRBV5-1	CASSLNTGELFF
TRBJ1-1	TRBV7-9	CASSLGLGYEETEAFF
TRBJ2-7	TRBV5-6	CASSGTGYEQYF
TRBJ1-3	TRBV13	CASSLPGGLSSGNTIYF
TRBJ2-5	TRBV2	CASSVNRVQETQYF
TRBJ2-3	TRBV7-9	CASSLALGTDTQYF
TRBJ2-1	TRBV5-1	CASSLGGLRQFF
TRBJ2-7	TRBV19	CASSPGTDTYEQYF
TRBJ2-7	TRBV13	CASSLSRGSYEQYF
TRBJ2-3	TRBV30	CAWSAGTGLGTDTQYF
TRBJ1-2	TRBV18	CASSPGQEDGYTF
TRBJ2-7	TRBV25-1	CASSEFGNSQAEQYF
TRBJ1-1	TRBV9	CASSVSVTPVNTEAFF
TRBJ1-1	TRBV7-9	CASSLVGDTEAFF
TRBJ2-5	TRBV5-1	CASSWGGRAQETQYF
TRBJ2-7	TRBV21-1	CASSHSPHFPYEQYF
TRBJ1-1	TRBV7-9	CASSSGGVNTEAFF
TRBJ1-2	TRBV6-1	CASSEDLLGQGGGYTF
TRBJ2-1	TRBV7-9	CASSRYNEQFF
TRBJ2-7	TRBV6-1	CASSEAPTGGSYEQYF
TRBJ2-2	TRBV4-2	CASSQDRATGELFF
TRBJ2-1	TRBV6-6	CASSSGTSGGNEQFF
TRBJ2-2	TRBV27	CASSLGTGYTGELFF
TRBJ2-1	TRBV7-9	CSSSLALGQGSSYNEQFF
TRBJ1-1	TRBV30	CAFRQGGNTEAFF
TRBJ2-5	TRBV11-1	CASKPGTGEGEETQYF
TRBJ2-2	TRBV11-3	CASSLDRGVTGELFF
TRBJ2-7	TRBV18	CASSPPGGYEQYF
TRBJ2-6	TRBV5-1	CASSLGNRGNLPGANVLTF
TRBJ2-7	TRBV5-1	CASSLGGSLLSYEQYF
TRBJ2-3	TRBV5-1	CASSPQGRDTQYF
TRBJ2-3	TRBV19	CATSQPGQGANTQYF
TRBJ2-1	TRBV18	CASSPQSAGGRNEQFF
TRBJ2-7	TRBV5-1	CASSPGLAGAYYEQYF
TRBJ2-1	TRBV9	CASSGGHYNEQFF
TRBJ1-5	TRBV19	CASSIGGYSNQPQHF
TRBJ2-2	TRBV10-3	CAISATSGRAPGELFF
TRBJ2-5	TRBV19	CASTAGGWETQYF
TRBJ1-1	TRBV5-6	CASSLGLTEIHTEAFF
TRBJ2-3	TRBV6-4	CASSQQGLPSTDTQYF
TRBJ2-1	TRBV7-9	CASSPQDRGEYNEQFF
TRBJ1-2	TRBV6-1	CASSEETGGGYGYTF
TRBJ1-2	TRBV9	CASSGGQGRGQYGYTF
TRBJ1-3	TRBV10-3	CASRTGGEGNTIYF
TRBJ1-5	TRBV19	CASSDGQGFGQPQHF
TRBJ2-5	TRBV2	CASSLRGTSGSGGSQETQYF
TRBJ2-3	TRBV19	CASSPPRDTPDTQYF
TRBJ2-1	TRBV7-3	CASSLEAGDRNEQFF
TRBJ2-2	TRBV6-6	CASSYLAVNTGELFF